The 9 T cell receptor beta chains below were found in one sample sequenced in a study of blood T cell repertoires in COVID-19. Measured with immunoSEQ multiplex PCR; TCRdb has only the in-frame clones, and not every one. The table records about 140,000 clones, roughly 80% of them present only once. Sequencing was carried out using peripheral blood. The receptors were sampled from a woman aged 55-70 years with acute or convalescent COVID-19.

V usage is TRBV5-6 and J usage is TRBJ2-7; TRBD1 agrees at 9 bases. This CDR3 contains 14 residues. Germline V CDR1 and CDR2: SGHDT, YYEEEE. V trimming: 1 base; J trimming: 6 bases; junction bases outside the gene matches: 5. The DNA of the CDR3 is TGTGCCAGCAGCTTGACCGGGACAGGGAGCGAGCAGTACTTC. This encodes CASSLTGTGSEQYF. The full variable domain, its missing parts supplied by reference TRBV5-6 and TRBJ2-7, is DAGVTQSPTHLIKTRGQQVTLRCSPKSGHDTVSWYQQALGQGPQFIFQYYEEEERQRGNFPDRFSGHQFPNYSSELNVNALLLGDSALYLCASSLTGTGSEQYFGPGTRLTVT.

Ten or more counts support this clone. The chain employs TRBV7-2 and TRBJ2-1; the match to TRBD2 covers 9 bases. This CDR3 comprises 17 residues. Germline V gene data show CDR1 as SGHTA and CDR2 as FQGNSA. V lost 1 base, J lost 6 bases, and 10 bases stayed unmatched. The CDR3 sequence: CASSLVASGTSFNEQFF. DNA of the CDR3: TGTGCCAGCAGCTTAGTGGCCTCCGGGACTAGCTTCAATGAGCAGTTCTTC.

The chain couples TRBV7-2 to TRBJ2-5; D might be TRBD2 (5 bases). From germline, CDR1 is SGHTA and CDR2 FQGNSA. The CDR3 contains 15 residues. Trimming removed 3 bases at V and 0 bases at J, with 11 bases between. The CDR3 DNA sequence: TGTGCCAGCAGCTTTCGGTGGCGGGACCAAGAGACCCAGTACTTC. This encodes CASSFRWRDQETQYF.

The V and J genes are TRBV12-3 or TRBV12-4 and TRBJ1-2; D might be TRBD1 (6 bases). The germline V and J ends were trimmed by 2 bases and 6 bases, with 7 bases remaining between them. CDR3 length: 12 amino acids. CDR3 DNA: TGTGCCAGCAGTTTACCAGGGGATGGCTACACCTTC. Translated, it gives CASSLPGDGYTF.

This chain connects TRBV28 to TRBJ2-5, with D possibly TRBD2 on 6 matching bases. The CDR3 loop spans 16 amino acids. Between the trimmed V and J ends, which lost 8 bases and 0 bases, there was a span of 19 bases. Germline loops: CDR1 MDHEN, CDR2 SYDVKM. For the CDR3, the DNA is TGTGCCAGCGCGATGGCGGGACTGCAGTACCAAGAGACCCAGTACTTC. It is translated as CASAMAGLQYQETQYF. Full variable domain (missing parts from reference TRBV28 and TRBJ2-5): DVKVTQSSRYLVKRTGEKVFLECVQDMDHENMFWYRQDPGLGLRLIYFSYDVKMKEKGDIPEGYSVSREKKERFSLILESASTNQTSMYLCASAMAGLQYQETQYFGPGTRLLVL.

The gene calls are TRBV4-1 and TRBJ1-1; 8 nucleotides agree with TRBD1. CDR1 and CDR2 (germline): MGHRA, YSYEKL. The CDR3 is made up of 15 amino acids. V dropped 1 base and J dropped 0; count of bases not matched to a gene: 1. The CDR3 spells CASSQGQGMNTEAFF. The CDR3 coding sequence is TGCGCCAGCAGCCAAGGACAGGGGATGAACACTGAAGCTTTCTTT.

The chain employs TRBV27 and TRBJ2-1, with no clear D. The germline V and J ends were trimmed by 3 bases and 7 bases, with 10 bases remaining between them. Germline CDR1 is MNHEY and CDR2 is SMNVEV (reference sequence). The CDR3 contains 13 residues. CDR3 loop: CASSFDGWNEQFF. CDR3 DNA: TGTGCCAGCAGTTTTGACGGGTGGAATGAGCAGTTCTTC.

The V call is TRBV27, the J call TRBJ1-1, with D hard to call. Looked up from germline, CDR1 is MNHEY and CDR2 is SMNVEV (reference sequence). V was cut by 2 bases and J by 1 base, with 11 bases left in between. This CDR3 is built from 15 residues. DNA of the CDR3: TGTGCCAGCAGTTTAGATTTCTCGGGGAACACTGAAGCTTTCTTT. Its protein is CASSLDFSGNTEAFF.

Regarding this clone: Germline and junction disagree at one end, which may indicate a read error. The chain carries TRBV29-1 and TRBJ2-7; perhaps TRBD1 as D (6 bases). The CDR3 is made up of 13 amino acids. Germline CDR1 and CDR2: SQVTM and ANQGSEA. The CDR3 DNA reads TGCAGCGTTCCGGACAGTCTCTCCCACGAGCAGTACTTC. Protein sequence: CSVPDSLSHEQYF.